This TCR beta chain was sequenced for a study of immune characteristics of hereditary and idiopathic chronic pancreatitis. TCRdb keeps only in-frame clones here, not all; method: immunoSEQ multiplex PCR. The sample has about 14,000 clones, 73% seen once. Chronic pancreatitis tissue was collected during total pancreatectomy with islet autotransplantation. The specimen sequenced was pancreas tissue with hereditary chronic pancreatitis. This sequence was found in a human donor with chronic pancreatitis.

CDR3 DNA sequence: TGCGCCAGCAGCTCCACAGGGAACTATGGCTACACCTTC. Amino acid sequence: CASSSTGNYGYTF. The chain recombines TRBV5-1 with TRBJ1-2, with D perhaps TRBD1 (6 bases). Germline values: CDR1 SGHRS, CDR2 YFSETQ. The CDR3 contains 13 residues. V shed 3 bases and J shed 2 bases, with 8 bases lying between them.